The 32 T cell receptor beta chains below come from one sample, sequenced in a study of blood T cells in healthy people across ages. PCR was performed a second time for about 7 to 11 cycles using a sample-barcoded 5' primer and a J-beta primer mix. TCRdb itself ran the 5' RACE reads through MiXCR, one entry per CDR3 protein. The table has about 400,000 distinct CDR3 sequences, roughly half seen once. The sample taken for sequencing was blood. Receptors were obtained from a man aged 60-69 years in good health.

The V gene is TRBV7-2, the J gene TRBJ2-5, with D perhaps matching TRBD1 (5 bases). The V gene's germline CDR1 is SGHTA and CDR2 FQGNSA. The CDR3 covers 14 residues. The V gene lost 2 bases and the J gene lost 4 bases, with 11 bases spanning the gap. The CDR3 is CASSLSRDGETQYF. DNA of the CDR3: TGTGCCAGCAGCTTAAGCAGGGATGGAGAGACCCAGTACTTC.

This clonotype showed up just a few times. The V call is TRBV10-3, the J call TRBJ2-3; D perhaps matches TRBD1 (6 bases). The CDR3 is 12 amino acids. V shed 11 bases and J shed 5 bases, with 14 bases lying between them. Germline CDR1 ENHRY, CDR2 SYGVKD. In DNA form, the CDR3 reads TGTGCCGTGAAAGGGGACATAGATACGCAGTATTTT. Its protein product is CAVKGDIDTQYF.

This clonotype was observed a few times. This chain uses TRBV6-6 with TRBJ1-2; 8 positions agree with TRBD1. CDR3 length: 15 residues. J lost 3 bases, V lost 4 bases, and 7 bases had no gene match. Germline V gene lookup returns CDR1 MNHNY and CDR2 SVGAGI (reference sequence). CDR3: CASSSLSGGHYGYTF. CDR3 sequence (DNA): TGTGCCAGCAGTTCCTTATCAGGGGGCCACTATGGCTACACCTTC.

V is TRBV7-9 and J is TRBJ2-5; D perhaps matches TRBD1 (5 bases). V shed 6 bases and J shed 7 bases, with 18 bases lying between them. Per the germline V gene, CDR1 is SEHNR and CDR2 is FQNEAQ (reference sequence). The CDR3 consists of 14 residues. CDR3 sequence: CASSHQTVKGTQYF. As DNA, the CDR3 is TGTGCCAGCAGTCACCAGACAGTCAAGGGGACCCAGTACTTC.

V is TRBV3-1 and J is TRBJ1-6; D not resolved. CDR1 and CDR2 (germline): LGHDT, YNNKEL (reference sequence). The V end lost 1 base, the J end lost 2 bases, and 9 bases lay between the germline ends. The CDR3 extends over 16 amino acids. For the CDR3, the DNA is TGTGCCAGCAGCCAAGTATTTCCCCCCTATAATTCACCCCTCCACTTT. This translates into CASSQVFPPYNSPLHF.

This chain joins TRBV18 and TRBJ2-7; 8 bases match TRBD2. Trimming at V came to 3 bases and at J to 3 bases, leaving 7 bases not matched to a gene. Germline-derived CDR1 and CDR2 are KGHSH and LQKENI. The CDR3 extends over 15 amino acids. This CDR3 reads CASSPPTRGDYEQYF. CDR3 DNA: TGTGCCAGCTCACCGCCGACGCGGGGGGACTACGAGCAGTACTTC.

This clonotype was recorded a few times. The chain carries TRBV20-1 and TRBJ2-1, with 14 bases lining up with TRBD2. TRBJ2-7 matches the DNA end more closely, so the J call is doubtful. The CDR3 is made up of 16 amino acids. Germline V gene data show CDR1 as DFQATT and CDR2 as SNEGSKA (reference sequence). CDR3: CSARASGTSGRDEQYF. The CDR3 nucleotides are TGCAGTGCTAGGGCGTCCGGGACTAGCGGGAGAGATGAGCAGTACTTC.

The V gene is TRBV4-1, the J gene TRBJ2-4, with 7 nucleotides matching TRBD2. The J call is in doubt because the DNA end fits TRBJ2-5 better. The length of the CDR3 is 15 residues. Germline lookup yields CDR1 MGHRA and CDR2 YSYEKL. CDR3 residues: CASSSRETLQETQYF. The CDR3 bases are TGCGCCAGCAGCTCGCGGGAGACCCTGCAAGAGACCCAGTACTTC.

The V gene is TRBV7-2, the J gene TRBJ2-5, with 9 bases aligning to TRBD2. TRBJ2-7 explains the end of the DNA better; the J call may be wrong. The CDR3 is made up of 14 amino acids. In germline, CDR1 is SGHTA, CDR2 FQGNSA. CDR3: CASSLLAGVYEQYF. The CDR3 DNA is TGTGCCAGCAGCTTATTAGCGGGGGTCTACGAGCAGTACTTC.

This chain connects TRBV14 to TRBJ2-3, with TRBD1 matching 7 bases. V gave up 5 bases and J gave up 8 bases; unmatched junction bases: 4. Germline-derived CDR1 and CDR2 are SGHDN and FVKESK. This CDR3 region has 12 residues. The CDR3 reads CASSRSGGTQYF. CDR3 sequence (DNA): TGTGCCAGCAGCAGGTCAGGGGGTACGCAGTATTTT. Complete variable domain (other parts from reference TRBV14 and TRBJ2-3): EAGVTQFPSHSVIEKGQTVTLRCDPISGHDNLYWYRRVMGKEIKFLLHFVKESKQDESGMPNNRFLAERTGGTYSTLKVQPAELEDSGVYFCASSRSGGTQYFGPGTRLTVL.

The chain carries TRBV5-6 and TRBJ2-1, with 8 bases lining up with TRBD2. This CDR3 comprises 15 residues. V lost 4 bases and J lost 9; bases outside the gene matches: 12. Germline V gives CDR1 SGHDT, CDR2 YYEEEE. CDR3 in DNA: TGTGCCAGCAGCCAACGGCCTCGGGGGGGTGGTGAGCAGTTCTTC. This gives the protein CASSQRPRGGGEQFF.

J is TRBJ2-7 and V is TRBV7-3, with no clear D. This CDR3 is 13 amino acids long. The germline V gene encodes CDR1 SGHTA and CDR2 FQGTGA. The V gene lost 5 bases and the J gene lost 10 bases, with 18 bases spanning the gap. Here the CDR3 DNA reads TGTGCCAGCAGCCCCGGAGCCACGGAGATCCAGTACTTC. Translating it yields CASSPGATEIQYF.

This chain connects TRBV7-2 to TRBJ2-5; D remains ambiguous. The germline V and J ends were trimmed by 1 base and 4 bases, with 10 bases remaining between them. Germline CDR1 and CDR2: SGHTA and FQGNSA. The CDR3 spans 14 residues. This chain's CDR3 is CASSLGGKPETQYF. The CDR3 nucleotides read TGTGCCAGCAGCTTAGGGGGTAAACCAGAGACCCAGTACTTC.

This clonotype showed up just a few times. The chain carries TRBV12-3 or TRBV12-4 and TRBJ2-7, with D unclear. The CDR3 extends over 13 amino acids. V gave up 5 bases and J gave up 0 bases, with 8 bases separating them. The CDR3 is CASSPISSYEQYF. CDR3 DNA: TGTGCCAGCAGTCCCATTAGCTCCTACGAGCAGTACTTC.

This clonotype came up once. A much bigger clone sits one base away, suggesting this may be a read error. The genes are TRBV13 and TRBJ2-5; 13 bases are a match to TRBD2. The CDR3 is made up of 15 amino acids. The V gene's germline CDR1 is PRHDT and CDR2 FYEKMQ (reference sequence). Here the CDR3 DNA reads TGTGCCAGCAACTTAGACCACCGGACTAGCGGGGGCCAGTACTTC. Its protein is CASNLDHRTSGGQYF. Variable domain in full (rest from reference TRBV13 and TRBJ2-5): AAGVIQSPRHLIKEKRETATLKCYPIPRHDTVYWYQQGPGQDPQFLISFYEKMQSDKGSIPDRFSAQQFSDYHSELNMSSLELGDSALYFCASNLDHRTSGGQYFGPGTRLLVL.

There are a few counts of this clonotype. This chain joins TRBV9 and TRBJ2-3; 7 bases map to TRBD1. The V and J ends lost 3 bases and 3 bases, in that order; junction bases with no gene match: 7. The germline V gene encodes CDR1 SGDLS and CDR2 YYNGEE. CDR3 length: 15 amino acids. CDR3 coding DNA: TGTGCCAGCAGCGCCACAGGGGACCCTACAGATACGCAGTATTTT. Protein: CASSATGDPTDTQYF. Full variable domain (missing parts from reference TRBV9 and TRBJ2-3): DSGVTQTPKHLITATGQRVTLRCSPRSGDLSVYWYQQSLDQGLQFLIQYYNGEERAKGNILERFSAQQFPDLHSELNLSSLELGDSALYFCASSATGDPTDTQYFGPGTRLTVL.

This chain uses TRBV7-2 with TRBJ1-2; D is undetermined. Germline V gene sequence: CDR1 SGHTA, CDR2 FQGNSA. The CDR3 is 12 amino acids. V lost 5 bases and J lost 8, with 12 bases in between. The CDR3 spells CASSPRLGGYTF. The CDR3 DNA reads as TGTGCCAGCAGCCCCCGCTTAGGGGGCTACACCTTC.

This clonotype was seen only a few times. V gene TRBV29-1 combines with J gene TRBJ2-5; maybe TRBD2 (5 bases). V was shortened by 6 bases and J by 2 bases, with 13 bases between the two germline ends. The germline CDR1 and CDR2 sequences are SQVTM and ANQGSEA. This CDR3 comprises 13 residues. The CDR3 DNA reads TGCAGCGTACCCGGACCGGGGCAAGAGACCCAGTACTTC. Translated: CSVPGPGQETQYF.

This clonotype was picked up a small number of times. This chain joins TRBV5-1 and TRBJ1-4, with D uncertain. The CDR3 is 15 residues long. CDR1 and CDR2 from the germline V gene are SGHRS and YFSETQ. Between the trimmed V and J ends, which lost 0 bases and 3 bases, there was a span of 9 bases. CDR3 region: CASSLGPSANEKLFF. The CDR3 coding sequence is TGCGCCAGCAGCTTGGGCCCCTCGGCTAATGAAAAACTGTTTTTT. Supplemented by reference TRBV5-1 and TRBJ1-4, the full variable domain reads KAGVTQTPRYLIKTRGQQVTLSCSPISGHRSVSWYQQTPGQGLQFLFEYFSETQRNKGNFPGRFSGRQFSNSRSEMNVSTLELGDSALYLCASSLGPSANEKLFFGSGTQLSVL.

This chain joins TRBV2 and TRBJ2-1; D is possibly TRBD1 or TRBD2 (5 bases each). CDR3 length: 15 residues. Trimming stripped 5 bases from V and 9 bases from J, with 20 bases between. The germline gives CDR1 SNHLY, CDR2 FYNNEI. As DNA, the CDR3 is TGTGCCAGCAGTAGCACCGACGTATTGAGGGGTGAGCAGTTCTTC. Residues: CASSSTDVLRGEQFF.

The V and J genes are TRBV29-1 and TRBJ1-2; 8 bases line up with TRBD1. The CDR3 extends over 13 amino acids. In germline, CDR1 is SQVTM, CDR2 ANQGSEA. J lost 3 bases, V lost 3 bases, and 3 bases had no gene match. The DNA for the CDR3 is TGCAGCGTTGATGGGGACAGGTACTATGGCTACACCTTC. It is translated as CSVDGDRYYGYTF.

A word on this clonotype: This may arise from a read error, as a much more abundant clone is one base away. The chain couples TRBV4-3 to TRBJ1-2; TRBD1 might be the D (5 bases). Germline CDR1 reads LGHNA; CDR2 reads YSLEER. The CDR3 runs 14 residues. Deletions cut 4 bases from V and 7 bases from J, with 16 bases between. The CDR3 sequence: CASSRDSSRRGYTF. CDR3 in DNA: TGCGCCAGCAGCCGAGACAGCTCTAGGCGTGGCTACACCTTC.

This chain uses TRBV20-1 with TRBJ2-3; D unresolved. V was shortened by 6 bases and J by 4 bases, with 17 bases between the two germline ends. This CDR3 spans 14 amino acids. Germline CDR1 is DFQATT and CDR2 is SNEGSKA (reference sequence). CDR3 residues: CSAPASRASDTQYF. In nucleotides, the CDR3 is TGCAGTGCGCCAGCTAGTAGGGCCTCAGATACGCAGTATTTT.

This clonotype was counted a single time. The CDR3 protein is CASSWVGPTDTQYF. Written as DNA, the CDR3 is TGTGCCAGCAGCTGGGTGGGGCCCACAGATACGCAGTATTTT. The chain employs TRBV7-8 and TRBJ2-3; possible D gene TRBD1, 5 bases. Between the trimmed V and J ends, which lost 4 bases and 2 bases, there was a span of 10 bases. The CDR3 covers 14 residues. Germline CDR1 and CDR2: SGHVS and FQNEAQ. Based on the CDR3 plus reference TRBV7-8 and TRBJ2-3, the full variable domain is GAGVSQSPRYKVAKRGQDVALRCDPISGHVSLFWYQQALGQGPEFLTYFQNEAQLDKSGLPSDRFFAERPEGSVSTLKIQRTQQEDSAVYLCASSWVGPTDTQYFGPGTRLTVL.

This clonotype appeared a few times. The chain has TRBV27 and TRBJ2-5; D may correspond to TRBD1 or TRBD2 (5 bases each). V was pared by 2 bases and J by 4 bases, with 8 bases between. Germline V gene lookup returns CDR1 MNHEY and CDR2 SMNVEV (reference sequence). The CDR3 is 13 residues long. The CDR3 loop is CASSLGTAETQYF. The CDR3, as DNA: TGTGCCAGCAGTTTAGGGACGGCAGAGACCCAGTACTTC.

The rearrangement uses TRBV7-9 and TRBJ1-4, with D perhaps TRBD1 (5 bases). The germline V gene encodes CDR1 SEHNR and CDR2 FQNEAQ (reference sequence). This CDR3 spans 16 amino acids. Trimming removed 1 base from V and 3 bases from J, with 12 bases in between. CDR3 loop: CASSLERGSPNEKLFF. The CDR3 bases are TGTGCCAGCAGCTTAGAGAGGGGCAGCCCTAATGAAAAACTGTTTTTT.

The chain joins TRBV20-1 to TRBJ2-1, with TRBD2 matching over 8 bases. Germline CDR1 reads DFQATT; CDR2 reads SNEGSKA (reference sequence). This CDR3 region has 14 residues. Trimming at V came to 6 bases and at J to 4 bases, leaving 8 bases not matched to a gene. The CDR3 DNA sequence: TGCAGTGCCCTTGGGACTAGGAGATACAATGAGCAGTTCTTC. This codes for CSALGTRRYNEQFF.

This clonotype has only a few counts. A much larger clone differs from this one at a single base, so this may be a read error. CDR3 in amino acids: CAGSPSYNEQFF. DNA for the CDR3: TGTGCCGGGAGTCCCTCCTACAATGAGCAGTTCTTC. The rearrangement links TRBV30 to TRBJ2-1; maybe TRBD2 (5 bases). CDR1 GTSNPN and CDR2 SVGIG come from the germline V gene (reference sequence). CDR3 length equals 12 residues.

Comments on this clonotype: One end of the junction fails to match germline, which may point to a read error. The chain combines TRBV7-2 with TRBJ2-7, with 10 bases fitting TRBD2. This CDR3 is built from 15 residues. CDR1 and CDR2 from the germline V gene are SGHTA and FQGNSA. The CDR3 coding sequence is TGCGCCAGCAGCATGGCTAGCGGGAGAGCCCACGAGCAGTACTTC. Its protein product is CASSMASGRAHEQYF.

The chain's CDR3 is CASSKKTGDQETQYF. The CDR3 DNA sequence: TGTGCCAGCAGCAAAAAAACAGGGGACCAAGAGACCCAGTACTTC. The V gene is TRBV7-9, the J gene TRBJ2-5; 7 nucleotides agree with TRBD1. The junction had 6 bases not matched to a gene; V was cut back by 5 bases and J by 0 bases. The germline gives CDR1 SEHNR, CDR2 FQNEAQ (reference sequence). The CDR3 loop spans 15 amino acids.

This chain links TRBV7-9 with TRBJ1-2; D may be TRBD1 (6 bases). From germline, CDR1 is SEHNR and CDR2 FQNEAQ (reference sequence). This CDR3 region has 14 residues. The ends were cut back, 5 bases at V and 0 bases at J, with 10 bases in the middle. In DNA, the CDR3 is TGTGCCAGCAGCCTACAGGGATCTAACTATGGCTACACCTTC. Its protein is CASSLQGSNYGYTF. Supplemented by reference TRBV7-9 and TRBJ1-2, the full variable domain reads DTGVSQNPRHKITKRGQNVTFRCDPISEHNRLYWYRQTLGQGPEFLTYFQNEAQLEKSRLLSDRFSAERPKGSFSTLEIQRTEQGDSAMYLCASSLQGSNYGYTFGSGTRLTVV.

Comment on this clonotype: This could be a read error, since a much larger clone is one nucleotide away. The rearrangement uses TRBV5-5 and TRBJ1-2; D unresolved. CDR3 size: 17 residues. Germline V gene lookup returns CDR1 SGHKS and CDR2 YYEKEE (reference sequence). Deletions cut 2 bases from V and 8 bases from J, with 25 bases between. CDR3 region: CASSLNSDLMRLPGYTF. The CDR3 coding sequence is TGTGCCAGCAGCTTAAATTCGGATCTCATGAGACTGCCCGGCTACACCTTC.